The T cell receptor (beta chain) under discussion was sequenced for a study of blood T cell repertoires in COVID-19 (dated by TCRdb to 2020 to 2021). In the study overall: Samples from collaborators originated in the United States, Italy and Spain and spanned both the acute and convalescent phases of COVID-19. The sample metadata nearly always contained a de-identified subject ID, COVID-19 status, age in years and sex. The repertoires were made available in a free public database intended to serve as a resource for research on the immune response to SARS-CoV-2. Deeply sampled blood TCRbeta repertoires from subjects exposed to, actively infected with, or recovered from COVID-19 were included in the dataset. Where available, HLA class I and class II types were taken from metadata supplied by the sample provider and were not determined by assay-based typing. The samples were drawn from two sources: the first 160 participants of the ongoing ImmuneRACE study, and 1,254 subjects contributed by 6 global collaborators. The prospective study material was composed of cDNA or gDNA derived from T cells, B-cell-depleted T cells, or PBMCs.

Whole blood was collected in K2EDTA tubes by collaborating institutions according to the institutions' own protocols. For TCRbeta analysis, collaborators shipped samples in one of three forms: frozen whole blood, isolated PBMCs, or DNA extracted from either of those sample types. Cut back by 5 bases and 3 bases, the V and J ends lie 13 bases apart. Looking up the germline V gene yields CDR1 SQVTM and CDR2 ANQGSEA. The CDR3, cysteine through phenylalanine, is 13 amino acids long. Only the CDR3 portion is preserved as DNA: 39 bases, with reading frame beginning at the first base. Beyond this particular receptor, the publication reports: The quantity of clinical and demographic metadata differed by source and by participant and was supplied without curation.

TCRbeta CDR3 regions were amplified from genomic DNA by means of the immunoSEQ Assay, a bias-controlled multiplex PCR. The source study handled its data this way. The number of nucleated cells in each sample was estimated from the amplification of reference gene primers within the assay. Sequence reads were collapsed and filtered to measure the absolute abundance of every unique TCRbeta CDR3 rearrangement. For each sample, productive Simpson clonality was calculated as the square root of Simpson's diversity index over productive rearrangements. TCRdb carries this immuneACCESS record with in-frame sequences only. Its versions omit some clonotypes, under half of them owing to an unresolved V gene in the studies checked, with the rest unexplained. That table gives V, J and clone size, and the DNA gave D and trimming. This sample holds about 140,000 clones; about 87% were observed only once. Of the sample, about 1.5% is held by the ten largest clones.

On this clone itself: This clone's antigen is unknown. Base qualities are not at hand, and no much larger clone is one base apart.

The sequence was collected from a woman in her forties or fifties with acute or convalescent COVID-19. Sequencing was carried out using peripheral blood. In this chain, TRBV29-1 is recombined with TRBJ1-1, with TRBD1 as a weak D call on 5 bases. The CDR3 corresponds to CSVHPDSHTEAFF. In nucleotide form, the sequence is TGCAGCGTTCACCCTGACAGCCACACTGAAGCTTTCTTT.